Given below is one TCR beta chain in context. What it recognizes is unknown. V lost 2 bases, J lost 4 bases, and 8 bases lay in between. The CDR3 covers 13 residues. CDR1 is MDHEN, CDR2 SYDVKM, per germline. This entry belongs to a study of shared clonotypes between healthy human individuals. Study-wide results and limits: Generation probability values for non-shared clonotypes were lower than those for clonotypes shared by all four donors. The study drew on few donors, limiting represented genetic and exposure-history diversity.

Donors, healthy HIV-negative adults, lacked recent acute infections or vaccinations. Sequenced by immunoSEQ multiplex PCR; TCRdb stores in-frame clones only, minus some. The table has 2 million or so clones, 85% to 95% seen once. What was sequenced was naive CD4+ T cells sorted from blood. Described subset: CD45RA+ positively selected. The receptor was isolated from a man in his late teens or twenties in good health. The chain couples TRBV28 to TRBJ1-2; no definite D call. CDR3 DNA sequence: TGTGCCAGCAGTTTAGGAAACAGCTATGGCTACACCTTC. This translates into CASSLGNSYGYTF.